These 7 T cell receptor beta chains were sequenced from one sample in a study of graft-versus-host responses after intestinal transplantation. This table comes from immunoSEQ multiplex PCR, and its TCRdb copy is limited to in-frame clones, with some not included. The sample gives around 14,000 clones, under 35% of which show up once; 3.5% to 4% is in the top ten. Sequenced material: alloreactive CD4+ T cells from a mixed lymphocyte reaction culture, taken before intestinal transplant. The subset is: CFSE-low proliferating T cells sorted from roughly six-day pre-transplant mixed lymphocyte reaction (GvH or HvG direction). The receptors were gathered from a human patient who received an intestinal transplant.

This clone has only a few counts. V gene TRBV18 combines with J gene TRBJ2-7; 10 bases match TRBD2. The CDR3 has 16 amino acids. CDR1 is KGHSH and CDR2 is LQKENI in the germline V gene. V shed 0 bases and J 4 bases; nucleotides not matched to a gene: 6. The chain's CDR3 is CASSPPGLAGVYEQYF. CDR3 nucleotides: TGTGCCAGCTCACCACCGGGGCTAGCGGGAGTATACGAGCAGTACTTC.

This clone ranks as medium-sized. The rearrangement uses TRBV28 and TRBJ1-2; unclear D gene. V was pared by 6 bases and J by 3 bases, with 8 bases between. The CDR3 is made up of 12 amino acids. Germline loops: CDR1 MDHEN, CDR2 SYDVKM. This CDR3 is CASRGGYYGYTF. CDR3 DNA sequence: TGTGCCAGCAGGGGAGGCTACTATGGCTACACCTTC.

This clone was counted a few times. The chain has TRBV28 and TRBJ1-1, with no clear D. The V and J ends lost 7 bases and 3 bases respectively, with 12 bases between them. The CDR3 has 13 residues. Germline CDR1 MDHEN, CDR2 SYDVKM. The CDR3 here is CASIPPGYTEAFF. Here the CDR3 DNA reads TGTGCCAGCATTCCCCCCGGGTACACTGAAGCTTTCTTT.

The V and J genes are TRBV7-2 and TRBJ2-7; D gene unclear. Germline-derived CDR1 and CDR2 are SGHTA and FQGNSA. This CDR3 contains 12 residues. V lost 2 bases and J 4 bases, leaving 6 bases between the germline ends. Here the CDR3 reads CASSLSTYEQYF. The CDR3 bases are TGTGCCAGCAGCTTATCCACATACGAGCAGTACTTC.

The chain recombines TRBV6-6 with TRBJ2-7; the match to TRBD2 covers 11 bases. V trimming: 6 bases; J trimming: 2 bases; junction bases outside the gene matches: 6. From germline, CDR1 is MNHNY and CDR2 SVGAGI (reference sequence). The CDR3 runs to 15 residues. The CDR3 loop reads CASSRGTSGPYEQYF. The DNA of the CDR3 is TGTGCCAGCAGCCGCGGGACTAGCGGCCCCTACGAGCAGTACTTC.

The V gene is TRBV6-5, the J gene TRBJ2-3; D gene unclear. The CDR3 has 15 residues. Per germline, CDR1 MNHEY and CDR2 SVGAGI. Trimming removed 10 bases from V and 1 base from J, with 18 bases in between. The CDR3 spells CATQPRPRRTDTQYF. In nucleotides, the CDR3 is TGTGCCACCCAACCGCGACCCCGGCGCACAGATACGCAGTATTTT.

This clone was seen more than once but under ten times. The V and J genes are TRBV11-2 and TRBJ2-7; D call uncertain. The germline V gene has CDR1 SGHAT and CDR2 FQNNGV. The CDR3 covers 13 residues. V lost 1 base and J lost 6, with 10 bases in between. In DNA, the CDR3 is TGTGCCAGCAGCTTAGTGCAAGCAGGCGAGCAGTACTTC. It encodes CASSLVQAGEQYF.